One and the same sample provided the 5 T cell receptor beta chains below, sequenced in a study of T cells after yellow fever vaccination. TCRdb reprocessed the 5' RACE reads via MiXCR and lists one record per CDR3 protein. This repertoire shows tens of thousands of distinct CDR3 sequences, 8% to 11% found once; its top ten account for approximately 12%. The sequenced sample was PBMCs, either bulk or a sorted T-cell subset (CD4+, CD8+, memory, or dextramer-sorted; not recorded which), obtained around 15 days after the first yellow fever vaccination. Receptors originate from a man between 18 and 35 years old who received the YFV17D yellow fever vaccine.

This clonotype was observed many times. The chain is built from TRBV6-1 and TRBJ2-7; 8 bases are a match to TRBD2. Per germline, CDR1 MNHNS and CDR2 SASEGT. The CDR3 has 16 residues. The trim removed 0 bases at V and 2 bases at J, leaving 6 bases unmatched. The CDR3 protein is CASSEARGAGPYEQYV. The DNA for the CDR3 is TGTGCCAGCAGTGAAGCGCGGGGGGCCGGCCCCTACGAGCAGTACGTC.

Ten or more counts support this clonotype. The CDR3 protein is CASSSLAGGYNEQFF. Written as DNA, the CDR3 is TGTGCCAGCAGTTCACTAGCGGGGGGGTACAATGAGCAGTTCTTC. The chain joins TRBV27 to TRBJ2-1; 13 nucleotides match TRBD2. CDR3 length equals 15 residues. Per germline, CDR1 MNHEY and CDR2 SMNVEV (reference sequence). V trimming: 4 bases; J trimming: 4 bases; junction bases outside the gene matches: 1.

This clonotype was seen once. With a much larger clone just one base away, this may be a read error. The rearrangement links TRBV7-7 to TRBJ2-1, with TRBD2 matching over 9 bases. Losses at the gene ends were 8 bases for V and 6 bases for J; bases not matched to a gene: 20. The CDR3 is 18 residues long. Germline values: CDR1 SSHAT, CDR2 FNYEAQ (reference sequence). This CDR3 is CASGPYGTSSYFFNEQFF. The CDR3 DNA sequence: TGTGCCAGCGGTCCTTATGGGACTAGCTCGTACTTCTTCAATGAGCAGTTCTTC.

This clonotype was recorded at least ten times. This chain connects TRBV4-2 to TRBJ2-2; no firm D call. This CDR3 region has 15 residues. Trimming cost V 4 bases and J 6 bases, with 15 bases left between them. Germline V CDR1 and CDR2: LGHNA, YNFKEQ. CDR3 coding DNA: TGTGCCAGCAGCCGAAGGGATACGGGCCCCGGGGAGCTGTTTTTT. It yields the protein CASSRRDTGPGELFF.

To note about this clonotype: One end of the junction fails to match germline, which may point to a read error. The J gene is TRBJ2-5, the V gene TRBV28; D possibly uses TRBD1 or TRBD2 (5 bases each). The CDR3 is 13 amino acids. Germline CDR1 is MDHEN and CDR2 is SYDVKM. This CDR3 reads CSSTLGGKETQYF. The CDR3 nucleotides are TGTTCCAGCACCCTTGGGGGAAAAGAGACCCAGTACTTC.